These T cell receptor beta chains were read from a single sample in a study of blood T cell repertoires in COVID-19. Assay used: immunoSEQ multiplex PCR; TCRdb lists only in-frame clones, some missing. The table lists about 400,000 clones, approximately 90% of them singletons. Sequencing was carried out using peripheral blood. Receptors originate from a woman aged 30 to 39 with acute or convalescent COVID-19. The CDR3 runs from the conserved cysteine through the conserved F or W. Fields, in order: D gene, V gene, J gene, CDR3 DNA, CDR3 protein. A D gene is named only where the DNA matches it firmly.

TRBD1	TRBV6-6	TRBJ1-1	TGTGCCAGCAGTTACGTGACAGGGGGCGACGCTTTCTTT	CASSYVTGGDAFF
NA	TRBV11-3	TRBJ2-5	TGTGCCAGCAGCTCCGGCAGGGATTCGGAGACCCAGTACTTC	CASSSGRDSETQYF
TRBD1	TRBV7-9	TRBJ2-7	TGTGCCAGCAGCTTACTGGGACAGAGACACATGGGTGAGCAGTACTTC	CASSLLGQRHMGEQYF
TRBD2	TRBV4-1	TRBJ2-5	TGCGCCAGCAGCCAAGTGAGCGGGGGGCAAGAGACCCAGTACTTC	CASSQVSGGQETQYF
NA	TRBV5-1	TRBJ1-2	TGCGCCAGCAGCTTGGTTATGACAGCCTCTAACTATGGCTACACCTTC	CASSLVMTASNYGYTF
NA	TRBV20-1	TRBJ2-7	TGCAGTGCTACGGGAGTTGAGCAGTACTTC	CSATGVEQYF
NA	TRBV14	TRBJ2-5	TGTGCCAGCAGCCAAGTGGAAGTCTCGGGGACCCAGTACTTC	CASSQVEVSGTQYF
NA	TRBV21-1	TRBJ2-3	TGTGCCAGCAGCAAAGATTTACTCAGGCCTCTAGCGGGGGCCTCCACAGATACGCAGTATTTT	CASSKDLLRPLAGASTDTQYF
TRBD2	TRBV4-1	TRBJ2-1	TGCGCCAGCAGCCAACCGACTAGCGGGGTGGATGAGCAGTTCTTC	CASSQPTSGVDEQFF
NA	TRBV9	TRBJ2-7	TGTGCCAGCAGCCCAACAAGTCGGGGTTTACGTAACGAGCAGTACTTC	CASSPTSRGLRNEQYF
TRBD1	TRBV5-6	TRBJ1-2	TGTGCCAGCAGCTTGGCGGACAGGGGGTATGGCTACACCTTC	CASSLADRGYGYTF
NA	TRBV29-1	TRBJ1-2	TGCAGCGTTGTAGGGGGCTATGGCTACACCTTC	CSVVGGYGYTF
NA	TRBV11-3	TRBJ2-3	TGTGCCAGCAGCCCCCCAGGGGCAGATACGCAGTATTTT	CASSPPGADTQYF
TRBD1	TRBV19	TRBJ2-7	TGTGCCACCCAGGCCGGGACAGAGTCCTACGAGCAGTACTTC	CATQAGTESYEQYF
NA	TRBV18	TRBJ2-5	TGTGCCAGCTCGCAAAACCAGGGCTTCCAAGAGACCCAGTACTTC	CASSQNQGFQETQYF
TRBD1	TRBV18	TRBJ1-4	TGTGCCAGCTCACTATTTTCCGGACAGGGGGCGCAGAAACTGTTTTTT	CASSLFSGQGAQKLFF
NA	TRBV6-5	TRBJ1-3	TGTGCCAGCAGTTATAATCGGTTGAACTCTGGAAACACCATATATTTT	CASSYNRLNSGNTIYF
NA	TRBV4-1	TRBJ1-6	TGCGCCAGCAGCCAAAGCGGGGGATCACCCCTCCACTTT	CASSQSGGSPLHF
NA	TRBV9	TRBJ1-4	TGTGCCAGCAGCGTGACAGGTTCAACTAATGAAAAACTGTTTTTT	CASSVTGSTNEKLFF
NA	TRBV5-4	TRBJ1-2	TGTGCCAGCAGCTTGGTGGGGCAGTCTAACTATGGCTACACCTTC	CASSLVGQSNYGYTF
NA	TRBV28	TRBJ2-7	TGTGCCAGCAGTAAACAGAGACCCTACGAGCAGTACTTC	CASSKQRPYEQYF
NA	TRBV18	TRBJ2-1	TGTGCCGGCTCCCTTTACAGGGATCAGGGCAATGAGCAGTTCTTC	CAGSLYRDQGNEQFF
TRBD2	TRBV7-3	TRBJ2-3	TGTGCCAGCAGTCCGAAACGCAAGACTAGCGGTGTGGGCACAGATACGCAGTATTTT	CASSPKRKTSGVGTDTQYF
TRBD1	TRBV28	TRBJ2-6	TGTGCCAGCAGCTTAGACAGGGGAGGTGGTGGGGCCAACGTCCTGACTTTC	CASSLDRGGGGANVLTF
TRBD1	TRBV2	TRBJ1-2	TGTGCCAGCAGTGGACAGGGGCCAGGCTACACCTTC	CASSGQGPGYTF
NA	TRBV5-6	TRBJ2-2	TGTGCCAGCAGTCTTGGAACAGGGATTGGCGGGGAGCTGTTTTTT	CASSLGTGIGGELFF
TRBD1	TRBV7-8	TRBJ2-1	TGTGCCAGCGGTACGGTGGCCGGGACAGGGATTTGGAATGAGCAGTTCTTC	CASGTVAGTGIWNEQFF
NA	TRBV19	TRBJ2-1	TGTGCCAGTACCTCCAACGGCGGGGTCAATGAGCAGTTCTTC	CASTSNGGVNEQFF
NA	TRBV2	TRBJ2-7	TGTGCCAGCAGGACGACAGGAATCGAGCAGTACTTC	CASRTTGIEQYF
TRBD1	TRBV5-1	TRBJ2-1	TGCGCCAGCAGCCACCGGGACAGGGACTACAATGAGCAGTTCTTC	CASSHRDRDYNEQFF
NA	TRBV6-4	TRBJ1-1	TGTGCCAGCAGTGACTCGACTTCAGGGCGCGCTTTCTTT	CASSDSTSGRAFF
NA	TRBV4-1	TRBJ2-5	TGCGCCAGCAGCCAAGAGAGGTGGGGAGGATCCCAAGAGACCCAGTACTTC	CASSQERWGGSQETQYF
NA	TRBV3-1/TRBV3-2	TRBJ1-2	TGTGCCAGCAGCCAAGGTTTGGGGGCTGGCGGCTACACCTTC	CASSQGLGAGGYTF
TRBD1	TRBV11-2	TRBJ2-7	TGTGCCAGCAGCTCCGGGACAGGCTCCTACGAGCAGTACTTC	CASSSGTGSYEQYF
NA	TRBV27	TRBJ2-5	TGTGCCAGCAGTTTATTACGGGGTCAAGAGACCCAGTACTTC	CASSLLRGQETQYF
NA	TRBV12-3/TRBV12-4	TRBJ1-1	TGTGCCAGCAGTTTAGTATACACTGAAGCTTTCTTT	CASSLVYTEAFF
NA	TRBV15	TRBJ2-7	TGTGCCACCCGGTCGATCCATCTTGTCAACGAGCAGTACTTC	CATRSIHLVNEQYF
NA	TRBV6-2/TRBV6-3	TRBJ2-7	NA	CASSTSRRATRWQYF
TRBD1	TRBV5-1	TRBJ2-3	TGCGCCAGCAGCTTTGAACTGGGACAGGTTGGAAGGGCGCAGTATTTT	CASSFELGQVGRAQYF
NA	TRBV7-9	TRBJ2-7	TGTGCCAGCAGCCCTGATGTTCAGGGCGAGCAGTACTTC	CASSPDVQGEQYF
TRBD1	TRBV6-6	TRBJ1-5	TGTGCCAGCAGTTCGACAGGGTTGGGGAATCAGCCCCAGCATTTT	CASSSTGLGNQPQHF